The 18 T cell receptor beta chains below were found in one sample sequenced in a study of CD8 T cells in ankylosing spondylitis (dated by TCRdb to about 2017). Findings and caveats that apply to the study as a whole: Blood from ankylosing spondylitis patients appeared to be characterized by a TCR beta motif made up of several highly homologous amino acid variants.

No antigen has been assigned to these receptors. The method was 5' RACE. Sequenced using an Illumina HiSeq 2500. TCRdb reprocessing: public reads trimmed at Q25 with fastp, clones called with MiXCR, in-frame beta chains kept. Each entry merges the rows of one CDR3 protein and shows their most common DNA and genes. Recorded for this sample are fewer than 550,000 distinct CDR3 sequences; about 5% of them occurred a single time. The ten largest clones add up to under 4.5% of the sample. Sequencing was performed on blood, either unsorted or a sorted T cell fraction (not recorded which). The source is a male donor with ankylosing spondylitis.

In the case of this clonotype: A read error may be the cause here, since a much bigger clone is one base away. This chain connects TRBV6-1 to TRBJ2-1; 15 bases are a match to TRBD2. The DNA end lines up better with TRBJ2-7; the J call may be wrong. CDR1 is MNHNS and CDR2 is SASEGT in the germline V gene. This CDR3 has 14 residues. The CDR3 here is CASQGLAGGNEQYF. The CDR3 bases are TGTGCCAGCCAGGGACTAGCGGGGGGCAATGAGCAGTACTTC.

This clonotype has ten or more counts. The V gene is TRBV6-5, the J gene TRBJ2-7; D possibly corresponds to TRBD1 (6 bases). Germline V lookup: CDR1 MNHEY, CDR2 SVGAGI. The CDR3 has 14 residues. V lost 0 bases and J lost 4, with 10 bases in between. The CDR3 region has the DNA TGTGCCAGCAGTTACTCGGAGGACAGTTACGAGCAGTACTTC. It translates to CASSYSEDSYEQYF.

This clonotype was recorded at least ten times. For the CDR3, the DNA is TGTGCCAGCAGCGTTATCAGAGGCGGGGAGCTGTTTTTT. Its protein is CASSVIRGGELFF. The chain carries TRBV7-2 and TRBJ2-2; D uncertain. This CDR3 is 13 amino acids long. V lost 5 bases and J lost 7, with 11 bases in between. CDR1 is SGHTA and CDR2 is FQGNSA in the germline V gene.

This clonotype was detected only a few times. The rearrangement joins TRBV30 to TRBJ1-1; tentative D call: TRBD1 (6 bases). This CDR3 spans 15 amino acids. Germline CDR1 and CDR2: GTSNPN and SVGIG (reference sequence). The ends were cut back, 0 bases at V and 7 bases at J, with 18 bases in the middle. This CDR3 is CAWSVRLRGLGEAFF. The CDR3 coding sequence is TGTGCCTGGAGTGTACGGTTGAGGGGGTTGGGTGAAGCTTTCTTT.

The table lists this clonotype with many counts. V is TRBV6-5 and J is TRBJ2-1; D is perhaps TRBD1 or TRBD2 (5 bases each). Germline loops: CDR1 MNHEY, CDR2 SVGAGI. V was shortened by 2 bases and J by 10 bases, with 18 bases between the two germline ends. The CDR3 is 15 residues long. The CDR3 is CASSYNPGLVGEQFF. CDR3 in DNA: TGTGCCAGCAGTTACAACCCGGGGCTGGTCGGAGAGCAGTTCTTC.

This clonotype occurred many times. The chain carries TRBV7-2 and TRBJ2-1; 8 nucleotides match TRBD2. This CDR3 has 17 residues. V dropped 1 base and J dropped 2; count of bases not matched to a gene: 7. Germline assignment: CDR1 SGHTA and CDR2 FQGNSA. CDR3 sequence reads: CASSLVGGTRAYNEQFF. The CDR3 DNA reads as TGTGCCAGCAGCTTAGTCGGAGGGACTAGGGCCTACAATGAGCAGTTCTTC.

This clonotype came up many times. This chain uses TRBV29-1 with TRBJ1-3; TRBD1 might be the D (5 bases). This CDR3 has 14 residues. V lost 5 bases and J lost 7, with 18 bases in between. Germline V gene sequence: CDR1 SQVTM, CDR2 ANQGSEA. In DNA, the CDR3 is TGCAGCGTTTCCGACAGAATGACGGCGAACACCATATATTTT. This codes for CSVSDRMTANTIYF.

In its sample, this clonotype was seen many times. The CDR3 sequence is CASSLESPVDEQYF. CDR3 sequence (DNA): TGTGCCAGCAGCCTGGAGTCGCCAGTCGACGAGCAGTACTTC. This rearrangement joins TRBV28 to TRBJ2-7; D remains unclear. CDR1 and CDR2 (germline): MDHEN, SYDVKM. V shed 6 bases and J shed 5 bases, with 17 bases lying between them. The CDR3 is 14 amino acids.

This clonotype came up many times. CDR3 region: CSAARAHGELFF. CDR3 coding DNA: TGCAGTGCCGCGAGGGCCCACGGGGAGCTGTTTTTT. The chain employs TRBV20-1 and TRBJ2-2; TRBD2 might be the D (5 bases). CDR3 length equals 12 residues. V lost 6 bases, J lost 7 bases, and 12 bases lay in between. The germline V gene encodes CDR1 DFQATT and CDR2 SNEGSKA (reference sequence).

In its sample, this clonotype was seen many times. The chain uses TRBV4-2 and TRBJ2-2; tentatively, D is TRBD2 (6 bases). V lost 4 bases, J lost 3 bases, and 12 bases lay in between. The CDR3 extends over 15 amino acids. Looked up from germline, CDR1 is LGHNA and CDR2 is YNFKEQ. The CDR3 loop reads CASSPWEAHTGELFF. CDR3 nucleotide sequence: TGTGCCAGCAGCCCCTGGGAGGCGCACACCGGGGAGCTGTTTTTT.

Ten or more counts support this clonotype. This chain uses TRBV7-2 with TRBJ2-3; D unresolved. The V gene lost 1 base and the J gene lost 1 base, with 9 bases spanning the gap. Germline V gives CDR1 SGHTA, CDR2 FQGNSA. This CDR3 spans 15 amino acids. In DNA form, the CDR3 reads TGTGCCAGCAGCTTAGTGGGCCGGGGCACAGATACGCAGTATTTT. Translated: CASSLVGRGTDTQYF.

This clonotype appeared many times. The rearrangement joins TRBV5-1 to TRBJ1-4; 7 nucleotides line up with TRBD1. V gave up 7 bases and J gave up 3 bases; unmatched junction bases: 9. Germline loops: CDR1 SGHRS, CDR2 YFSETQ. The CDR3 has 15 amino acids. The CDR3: CASSNEGASNEKLFF. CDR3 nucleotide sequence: TGCGCCAGCTCAAACGAGGGGGCCTCTAATGAAAAACTGTTTTTT.

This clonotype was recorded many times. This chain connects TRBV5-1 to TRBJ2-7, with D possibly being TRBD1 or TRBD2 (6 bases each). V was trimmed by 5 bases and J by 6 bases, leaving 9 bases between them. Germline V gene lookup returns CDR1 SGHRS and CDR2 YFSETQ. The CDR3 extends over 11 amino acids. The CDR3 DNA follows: TGCGCCAGCAGGGAGGGGGTCGAGCAGTACTTC. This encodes CASREGVEQYF.

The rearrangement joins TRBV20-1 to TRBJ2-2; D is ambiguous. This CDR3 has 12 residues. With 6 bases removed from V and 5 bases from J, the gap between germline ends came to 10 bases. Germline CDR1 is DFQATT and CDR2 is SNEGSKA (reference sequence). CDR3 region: CSASAWTGELFF. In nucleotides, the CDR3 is TGCAGTGCCTCCGCTTGGACCGGGGAGCTGTTTTTT.

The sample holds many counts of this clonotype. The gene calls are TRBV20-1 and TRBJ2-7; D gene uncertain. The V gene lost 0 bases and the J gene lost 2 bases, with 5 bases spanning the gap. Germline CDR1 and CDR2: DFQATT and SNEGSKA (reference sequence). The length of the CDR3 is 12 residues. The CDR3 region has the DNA TGCAGTGCTAGAGATCCCCCCTACGAGCAGTACTTC. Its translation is CSARDPPYEQYF.

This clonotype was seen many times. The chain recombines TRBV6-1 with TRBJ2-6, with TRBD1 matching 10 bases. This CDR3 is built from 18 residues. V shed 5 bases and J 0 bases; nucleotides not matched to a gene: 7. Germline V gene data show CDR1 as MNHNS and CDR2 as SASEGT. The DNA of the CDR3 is TGTGCCAGCAGTAGAGACAGGGGGCTTACCTCTGGGGCCAACGTCCTGACTTTC. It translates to CASSRDRGLTSGANVLTF.

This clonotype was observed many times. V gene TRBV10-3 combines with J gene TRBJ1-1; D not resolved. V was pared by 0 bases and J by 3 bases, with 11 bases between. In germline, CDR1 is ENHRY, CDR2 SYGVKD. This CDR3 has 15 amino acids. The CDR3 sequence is CAISESYGMDTEAFF. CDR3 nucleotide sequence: TGTGCCATCAGTGAGTCATATGGTATGGACACTGAAGCTTTCTTT.

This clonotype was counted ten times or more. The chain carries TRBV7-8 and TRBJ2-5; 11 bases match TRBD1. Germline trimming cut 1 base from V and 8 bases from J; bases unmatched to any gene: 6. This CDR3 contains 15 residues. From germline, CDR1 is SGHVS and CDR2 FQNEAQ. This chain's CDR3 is CASSLVGTGGYTQYF. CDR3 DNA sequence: TGTGCCAGCAGCTTAGTTGGGACAGGGGGATACACCCAGTACTTC.